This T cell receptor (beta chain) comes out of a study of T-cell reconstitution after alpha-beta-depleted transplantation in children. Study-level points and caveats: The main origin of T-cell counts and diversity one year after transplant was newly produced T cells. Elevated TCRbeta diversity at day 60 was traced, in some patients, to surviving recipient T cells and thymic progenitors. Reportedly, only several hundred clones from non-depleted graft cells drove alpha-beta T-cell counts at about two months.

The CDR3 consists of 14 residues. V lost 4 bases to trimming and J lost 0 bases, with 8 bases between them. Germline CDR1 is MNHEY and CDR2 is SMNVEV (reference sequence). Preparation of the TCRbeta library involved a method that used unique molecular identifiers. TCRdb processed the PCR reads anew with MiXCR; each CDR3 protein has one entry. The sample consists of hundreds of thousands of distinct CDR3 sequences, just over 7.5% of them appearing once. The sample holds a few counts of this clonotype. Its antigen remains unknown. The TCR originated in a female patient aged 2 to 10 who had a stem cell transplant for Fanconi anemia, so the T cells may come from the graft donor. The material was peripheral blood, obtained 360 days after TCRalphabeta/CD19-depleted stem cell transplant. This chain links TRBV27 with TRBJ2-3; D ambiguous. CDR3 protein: CASSWDLSTDTQYF. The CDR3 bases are TGTGCCAGCAGTTGGGATCTTAGCACAGATACGCAGTATTTT.